Below are 7 T cell receptor beta chains sequenced from a single sample in a study of T cell responses to AZD1222 COVID-19 vaccine (dated by TCRdb to the early 2020s). Libraries were made using the immunoSEQ multiplex PCR assay. Not all clones reach the TCRdb copy of this immuneACCESS table, which keeps in-frame sequences only. Checked studies attribute under half of the gap to unresolved V genes and leave the rest unexplained. For this sample the table gives about 140,000 clones, of which roughly 89% were detected only once. Roughly 5% of the sample is in the top ten clones. The time point label for this specimen denotes: baseline before first vaccination. Sequencing was performed on peripheral blood, taken on day 0 of AZD1222 vaccination. These receptors were collected from an adult in good health.

The chain employs TRBV14 and TRBJ1-2; 7 nucleotides line up with TRBD1. CDR1 and CDR2 (germline): SGHDN, FVKESK. The CDR3 is 13 amino acids. The trim removed 2 bases at V and 8 bases at J, leaving 5 bases unmatched. The CDR3 loop is CASSQQGEWGYTF. DNA of the CDR3: TGTGCCAGCAGCCAACAGGGGGAGTGGGGCTACACCTTC.

V usage is TRBV7-9 and J usage is TRBJ1-1; TRBD1 is a possible D gene (6 bases). Per the germline V gene, CDR1 is SEHNR and CDR2 is FQNEAQ (reference sequence). This CDR3 spans 15 amino acids. Trimming removed 5 bases from V and 7 bases from J, with 20 bases in between. The CDR3 region is CASSPQGQIPNEAFF. The CDR3 DNA reads as TGTGCCAGCAGCCCACAAGGACAGATACCCAATGAAGCTTTCTTT.

The V and J genes are TRBV12-3 or TRBV12-4 and TRBJ2-7; unclear D gene. This CDR3 has 11 amino acids. Trimming left V 5 bases short and J 3 bases short, with 5 bases between. CDR3 nucleotide sequence: TGTGCCAGCAGTCGCCACTACGAGCAGTACTTC. Its protein product is CASSRHYEQYF.

The rearrangement links TRBV5-1 to TRBJ2-1; 10 bases fit TRBD1. Germline lookup yields CDR1 SGHRS and CDR2 YFSETQ. The ends lost 3 bases at V and 7 bases at J; junction bases unmatched: 4. The CDR3 length is 14 residues. CDR3 sequence: CASSYGTGVNEQFF. CDR3 sequence (DNA): TGCGCCAGCAGCTACGGGACAGGGGTGAATGAGCAGTTCTTC.

The V call is TRBV11-2, the J call TRBJ2-7, with 9 bases matching TRBD1. Trimming cost V 5 bases and J 1 base; bases outside gene matches: 12. Germline assignment: CDR1 SGHAT and CDR2 FQNNGV. The CDR3 spans 17 residues. The CDR3 DNA follows: TGTGCCAGCAGCAGCCTAACCGGGACAGGGCCATCCTACGAGCAGTACTTC. This codes for CASSSLTGTGPSYEQYF.

The V call is TRBV25-1, the J call TRBJ1-1; D gene ambiguous. The CDR3 covers 13 residues. Deletions cut 5 bases from V and 1 base from J, with 8 bases between. Germline CDR1 MGHDK, CDR2 SYGVNS. DNA of the CDR3: TGTGCCAGCAGTTTCCGAGAGAACACTGAAGCTTTCTTT. Translated, it gives CASSFRENTEAFF.

This sequence joins TRBV27 and TRBJ1-6; a possible D gene is TRBD1 (5 bases). V was trimmed by 3 bases and J by 4 bases, leaving 16 bases between them. The CDR3 spans 17 residues. In germline, CDR1 is MNHEY, CDR2 SMNVEV (reference sequence). DNA of the CDR3: TGTGCCAGCAGTTTGACTCTCTGGGACGGGTATAATTCACCCCTCCACTTT. It translates to CASSLTLWDGYNSPLHF.